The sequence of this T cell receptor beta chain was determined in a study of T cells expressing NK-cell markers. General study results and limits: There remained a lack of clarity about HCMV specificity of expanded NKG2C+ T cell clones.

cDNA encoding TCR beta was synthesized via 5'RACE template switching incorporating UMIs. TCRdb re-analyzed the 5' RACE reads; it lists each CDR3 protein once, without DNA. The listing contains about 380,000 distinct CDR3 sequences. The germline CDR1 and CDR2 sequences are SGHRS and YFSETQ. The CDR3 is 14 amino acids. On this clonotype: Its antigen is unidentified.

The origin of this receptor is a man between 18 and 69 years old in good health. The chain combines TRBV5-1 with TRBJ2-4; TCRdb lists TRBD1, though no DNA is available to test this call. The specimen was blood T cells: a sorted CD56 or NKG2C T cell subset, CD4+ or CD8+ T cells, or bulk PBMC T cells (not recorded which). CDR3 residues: CASSFTQGGNIQYF.